Presented here are 7 T cell receptor beta chains from one specimen sequenced in a study of human T cells and chemical hapten exposure. MiXCR, applied by TCRdb to the RACE reads, yields one record per CDR3 protein. The table has roughly 380,000 distinct CDR3 sequences, just under 6.5% seen once. Time point meaning: patch test 2, 6 weeks after DPC sensitization. The treatment denotes: therapeutic diphenylcyclopropenone sensitization with weekly scalp DPC. The sequencing used whole blood, collected in connection with sensitization to the hapten diphenylcyclopropenone (DPC). These receptors were collected from a woman under 30 with alopecia areata. Some clones in this sample may be carry-over from other donors' samples.

This clonotype appeared a few times. CDR3 region: CASSQEETGAADGYTF. The CDR3, as DNA: TGCGCCAGCAGCCAAGAAGAGACGGGGGCGGCGGATGGCTACACCTTC. The chain links TRBV4-1 to TRBJ1-2; maybe TRBD1 (6 bases). Germline loops: CDR1 MGHRA, CDR2 YSYEKL. The germline V and J ends were trimmed by 0 bases and 6 bases, with 17 bases remaining between them. The CDR3 is 16 residues long.

The chain uses TRBV12-3 or TRBV12-4 and TRBJ1-4; the D is unclear. V lost 6 bases and J 1 base, leaving 12 bases between the germline ends. The CDR3 runs to 15 residues. CDR3 amino acids: CASSPRMGTNEKLFF. The CDR3 DNA sequence: TGTGCCAGCAGCCCCAGAATGGGAACTAATGAAAAACTGTTTTTT.

Many counts were recorded for this clonotype. The chain has TRBV12-3 or TRBV12-4 and TRBJ1-3; no firm D call. The V and J ends lost 7 bases and 0 bases respectively, with 10 bases between them. The CDR3 covers 14 residues. The CDR3 coding sequence is TGTGCCAGCACCTTAAATAGCTCTGGAAACACCATATATTTT. Protein product: CASTLNSSGNTIYF.

This clonotype was detected a few times. The CDR3 is CASSLAGTHLRNTIYF. The CDR3 DNA follows: TGTGCCAGCAGCTTGGCCGGAACCCACCTTAGGAACACCATATATTTT. V and J are TRBV5-4 and TRBJ1-3; the D is unclear. This CDR3 has 16 residues. V was shortened by 0 bases and J by 7 bases, with 17 bases between the two germline ends. Germline loops: CDR1 SGHNT, CDR2 YYREEE (reference sequence).

This clonotype occurred many times. V and J are TRBV28 and TRBJ1-5; D not resolved. Between the trimmed V and J ends, which lost 7 bases and 2 bases, there was a span of 12 bases. Germline V gene data show CDR1 as MDHEN and CDR2 as SYDVKM. The CDR3 loop spans 14 amino acids. CDR3 DNA sequence: TGTGCCAGCACCTCTCCGTCGGGCAATCAGCCCCAGCATTTT. Amino acid sequence: CASTSPSGNQPQHF.

This clonotype was observed at least ten times. The rearrangement joins TRBV5-4 to TRBJ2-3; D is uncertain. This CDR3 comprises 16 residues. Germline-derived CDR1 and CDR2 are SGHNT and YYREEE (reference sequence). V was clipped by 4 bases and J by 8 bases, with 23 bases between them. The DNA of the CDR3 is TGTGCCAGCAGCCCTGACGGGTTGCTAGACGGTGGTACGCAGTATTTT. Protein product: CASSPDGLLDGGTQYF.

The V call is TRBV12-3 or TRBV12-4, the J call TRBJ1-1; D call uncertain. The V end was cut by 3 bases, the J end by 6 bases, with 11 bases between. This CDR3 has 13 amino acids. The CDR3 nucleotides are TGTGCCAGCAGTTTTCGGGGAGTAGCTGAAGCTTTCTTT. This gives the protein CASSFRGVAEAFF.